The T cell receptor (beta chain) under discussion was sequenced for a study of shared clonotypes between healthy human individuals. Assay used: immunoSEQ multiplex PCR; TCRdb lists only in-frame clones, some missing. The sample lists fewer than 1.4 million clones, about 84% seen once, with around 0.6% in the top ten. Germline lookup yields CDR1 SGHVS and CDR2 FQNEAQ. This CDR3 is 13 amino acids long. Trimming took off 7 bases at V and 4 bases at J, with 14 bases between the two ends. The clonotype comes from a man younger than 35 in good health. Some clones in this sample may be carry-over from other donors' samples. The specimen sequenced was memory CD4+ T cells from PBMCs. As to subset: CD45RA-negative fraction. The chain couples TRBV7-8 to TRBJ2-7; possible D gene TRBD2, 6 bases. The CDR3 sequence is CASNHLGSYEQYF. CDR3 coding DNA: TGTGCCAGCAACCACCTCGGGAGTTACGAGCAGTACTTC.